The next 21 T cell receptor beta chains were all read from a single sample in a study of cytomegalovirus exposure and HLA in healthy donors (dated by TCRdb to 2016 to 2017). Library creation used the immunoSEQ multiplex PCR assay. The multiplex PCR relied on a mix of 60 forward primers for TCR Vbeta segments and 13 reverse primers for TCR Jbeta segments. The table comes from immuneACCESS by way of TCRdb, which keeps in-frame sequences with V and J called. Part of the clones is missing from these tables; in studies checked, under half for an unresolved V gene and the rest for unknown reasons. This sample comprises over 150,000 clones, 75% to 90% of them detected only once. The top ten clones comprise 6.5% of the sample. The sample taken for sequencing was PBMCs. The receptors were sampled from a woman aged 50 to 65 in good health and CMV-seropositive.

Here the CDR3 DNA reads TGTGCCAGCAGTGAACAGGCGGGGGATAGGGGAGGCTACACCTTC. It encodes CASSEQAGDRGGYTF. V gene TRBV6-1 combines with J gene TRBJ1-2; perhaps TRBD1 as D (5 bases). The CDR3 has 15 residues. Germline V gene data show CDR1 as MNHNS and CDR2 as SASEGT. V was trimmed by 2 bases and J by 8 bases, leaving 18 bases between them.

The chain is built from TRBV14 and TRBJ1-5; tentative D call: TRBD1 (6 bases). There are 13 residues in the CDR3. Germline V CDR1 and CDR2: SGHDN, FVKESK. V was pared by 4 bases and J by 6 bases, with 10 bases between. The CDR3 coding sequence is TGTGCCAGCAGCCTGGGGGCCGGTCAGCCCCAGCATTTT. Translated, it gives CASSLGAGQPQHF.

The rearrangement uses TRBV19 and TRBJ1-2; the D gene is possibly TRBD1 (6 bases). V lost 6 bases and J lost 4, with 21 bases in between. The CDR3 is 16 residues long. Germline CDR1 and CDR2: LNHDA and SQIVND (reference sequence). CDR3 residues: CASSLPGGRTTYGYTF. The CDR3 DNA is TGTGCCAGTAGCTTGCCCGGGGGGCGCACGACCTATGGCTACACCTTC.

The chain employs TRBV2 and TRBJ1-4; 9 bases fit TRBD1. The germline V gene encodes CDR1 SNHLY and CDR2 FYNNEI. With V trimmed by 5 bases and J by 10 bases, 8 bases remained unmatched. The CDR3 covers 14 residues. CDR3 coding DNA: TGTGCCAGCAGTAGGGACAGGGAGGTCGCAAAACTGTTTTTT. Residues: CASSRDREVAKLFF.

V and J are TRBV5-1 and TRBJ2-3; weak D call: TRBD2 (5 bases). In germline, CDR1 is SGHRS, CDR2 YFSETQ. This CDR3 is 12 amino acids long. V was pared by 3 bases and J by 6 bases, with 8 bases between. The chain's CDR3 is CASSSGYDTQYF. The CDR3 DNA reads TGCGCCAGCAGCTCGGGATACGATACGCAGTATTTT.

V gene TRBV5-1 combines with J gene TRBJ1-1; D remains ambiguous. The CDR3 consists of 13 residues. V was clipped by 3 bases and J by 1 base, with 7 bases between them. The germline V gene encodes CDR1 SGHRS and CDR2 YFSETQ. In DNA, the CDR3 is TGCGCCAGCAGCTCCCTGTCGAACACTGAAGCTTTCTTT. Translation gives CASSSLSNTEAFF.

This clone was seen a single time. This rearrangement joins TRBV5-4 to TRBJ2-1, with TRBD2 identical over 7 bases. The V gene's germline CDR1 is SGHNT and CDR2 YYREEE (reference sequence). The CDR3 is 15 residues long. Germline trimming cut 0 bases from V and 4 bases from J; bases unmatched to any gene: 4. Here the CDR3 DNA reads TGTGCCAGCAGCTTGGAGGGACTAACTTACAATGAGCAGTTCTTC. The encoded protein is CASSLEGLTYNEQFF.

The rearrangement joins TRBV4-2 to TRBJ1-5; no definite D call. Deletions cut 0 bases from V and 9 bases from J, with 15 bases between. The CDR3 loop spans 15 amino acids. CDR1 LGHNA and CDR2 YNFKEQ come from the germline V gene. The DNA for the CDR3 is TGTGCCAGCAGCCAAGATGAACAGCAAATGACGCCCCAGCATTTT. This encodes CASSQDEQQMTPQHF.

The chain couples TRBV5-4 to TRBJ1-6; no firm D call. This CDR3 spans 14 amino acids. The germline V gene encodes CDR1 SGHNT and CDR2 YYREEE (reference sequence). V gave up 1 base and J gave up 5 bases, with 7 bases separating them. The CDR3: CASSLTVDNSPLHF. The CDR3 coding sequence is TGTGCCAGCAGCTTGACGGTAGATAATTCACCCCTCCACTTT.

The genes are TRBV27 and TRBJ2-7; D might be TRBD1 (6 bases). V shed 3 bases and J shed 1 base, with 7 bases lying between them. The CDR3 spans 13 residues. Germline V lookup: CDR1 MNHEY, CDR2 SMNVEV (reference sequence). The CDR3 nucleotides read TGTGCCAGCAGTTTCACAGGGTCCTACGAGCAGTACTTC. Encoded protein: CASSFTGSYEQYF.

The gene calls are TRBV7-2 and TRBJ2-1; 9 bases map to TRBD2. Losses at the gene ends were 5 bases for V and 7 bases for J; bases not matched to a gene: 9. Germline-derived CDR1 and CDR2 are SGHTA and FQGNSA. This CDR3 has 15 residues. CDR3 DNA sequence: TGTGCCAGCAGCGTCAGGGGCGGGAGGGATAATGAGCAGTTCTTC. Residues: CASSVRGGRDNEQFF.

This chain joins TRBV4-1 and TRBJ1-1; unclear D gene. V lost 2 bases, J lost 3 bases, and 10 bases lay in between. Germline-derived CDR1 and CDR2 are MGHRA and YSYEKL. The CDR3 consists of 14 residues. Here the CDR3 DNA reads TGCGCCAGCAGCCAACTTGTAACGGACACTGAAGCTTTCTTT. Amino acid sequence: CASSQLVTDTEAFF.

This clone is a singleton in its sample. This chain connects TRBV19 to TRBJ1-1; D remains unclear. CDR1 LNHDA and CDR2 SQIVND come from the germline V gene (reference sequence). V lost 5 bases and J lost 5, with 12 bases in between. The length of the CDR3 is 13 residues. CDR3 nucleotide sequence: TGTGCCAGTAGTGTCGGGGTGTGGACTGAAGCTTTCTTT. Translating gives CASSVGVWTEAFF.

This sequence joins TRBV4-1 and TRBJ2-3, with TRBD1 identical over 7 bases. This CDR3 region has 15 residues. Losses at the gene ends were 3 bases for V and 1 base for J; bases not matched to a gene: 4. Germline V gives CDR1 MGHRA, CDR2 YSYEKL. The CDR3 coding sequence is TGCGCCAGCAGCCAGACCGGACAGGGCACAGATACGCAGTATTTT. Residues: CASSQTGQGTDTQYF.

V is TRBV10-2 and J is TRBJ2-7, with D hard to call. Germline V CDR1 and CDR2: WSHSY, SAAADI. V lost 0 bases and J 9 bases, leaving 15 bases between the germline ends. The CDR3 covers 14 residues. CDR3 coding DNA: TGCGCCAGCAGTGAGTCGACTGTCGTGACCGGGCAGTACTTC. Encoded protein: CASSESTVVTGQYF.

The chain employs TRBV2 and TRBJ2-7; TRBD1 might be the D (9 bases). Germline lookup yields CDR1 SNHLY and CDR2 FYNNEI. Trimming left V 9 bases short and J 3 bases short, with 15 bases between. This CDR3 comprises 13 residues. CDR3 sequence reads: CASSGTGFYEQYF. CDR3 DNA: TGTGCCAGTAGCGGGACAGGGTTCTACGAGCAGTACTTC.

The chain joins TRBV5-4 to TRBJ2-3; 8 nucleotides match TRBD2. V shed 2 bases and J 2 bases; nucleotides not matched to a gene: 4. Germline V gives CDR1 SGHNT, CDR2 YYREEE (reference sequence). The CDR3 has 15 residues. In DNA, the CDR3 is TGTGCCAGCAGCTTCTTGCGGGGGGCCACAGATACGCAGTATTTT. This gives the protein CASSFLRGATDTQYF.

This chain joins TRBV28 and TRBJ2-1; unclear D gene. V lost 1 base and J 10 bases, leaving 8 bases between the germline ends. CDR1 is MDHEN, CDR2 SYDVKM, per germline. CDR3 length: 12 amino acids. CDR3 sequence: CASSLYRGEQFF. The DNA of the CDR3 is TGTGCCAGCAGTTTATACCGTGGCGAGCAGTTCTTC.

The V and J genes are TRBV4-1 and TRBJ2-7, with D possibly being TRBD2 (6 bases). This CDR3 contains 14 residues. CDR1 and CDR2 (germline): MGHRA, YSYEKL. The V end was cut by 4 bases, the J end by 3 bases, with 13 bases between. In DNA form, the CDR3 reads TGCGCCAGCAGCCCCCCTGGGGGGTTCTACGAGCAGTACTTC. It is translated as CASSPPGGFYEQYF.

This chain connects TRBV5-1 to TRBJ2-1; 11 bases agree with TRBD2. This CDR3 has 15 amino acids. Germline V lookup: CDR1 SGHRS, CDR2 YFSETQ. The V segment lost 7 bases and the J segment 6 bases; nucleotides outside the gene matches: 9. CDR3 bases: TGCGCCAGCGGTGAACTAGCGGGAGCGTTCAATGAGCAGTTCTTC. As protein: CASGELAGAFNEQFF.

The rearrangement uses TRBV5-5 and TRBJ2-7, with D tentatively TRBD2 (5 bases). V shed 0 bases and J shed 2 bases, with 18 bases lying between them. CDR1 and CDR2 (germline): SGHKS, YYEKEE (reference sequence). The CDR3 loop spans 17 amino acids. The CDR3 DNA reads TGTGCCAGCAGCTTGGTACCAACTGGGCTGACTACCTACGAGCAGTACTTC. This encodes CASSLVPTGLTTYEQYF.